The 10 T cell receptor beta chains presented below share a single source sample, sequenced in a study of T cell responses to AZD1222 COVID-19 vaccine. Using immunoSEQ multiplex PCR, the repertoire was profiled, and TCRdb retains in-frame clones only, with some absent. The sample yields more than 150,000 clones, around 87% seen once. The sample was peripheral blood, taken on day 0 of MenACWY control vaccination. Every receptor here comes from an adult in good health.

The V gene is TRBV7-8, the J gene TRBJ2-1, with D possibly being TRBD2 (7 bases). CDR3 size: 13 residues. Trimming took 1 base from V and 9 from J, leaving 10 bases between them. The germline CDR1 and CDR2 sequences are SGHVS and FQNEAQ. The CDR3 loop is CASSLEGGSEQFF. In DNA form, the CDR3 reads TGTGCCAGCAGCTTAGAGGGGGGGAGTGAGCAGTTCTTC.

The gene calls are TRBV29-1 and TRBJ2-2; 9 bases are shared with TRBD1. Trimming cost V 7 bases and J 4 bases; bases outside gene matches: 4. This CDR3 is 13 amino acids long. Germline V gene sequence: CDR1 SQVTM, CDR2 ANQGSEA. For the CDR3, the DNA is TGCAGCGGTGGGACAGGGTTCACCGGGGAGCTGTTTTTT. Translating it yields CSGGTGFTGELFF.

The rearrangement joins TRBV29-1 to TRBJ1-2; 7 bases align to TRBD1. The CDR3 contains 12 residues. Germline V gene sequence: CDR1 SQVTM, CDR2 ANQGSEA. V gave up 7 bases and J gave up 3 bases; unmatched junction bases: 5. The CDR3 loop reads CSAATGDYGYTF. CDR3 in DNA: TGCAGCGCCGCCACAGGGGACTATGGCTACACCTTC.

The gene calls are TRBV5-1 and TRBJ2-7, with 8 bases fitting TRBD1. Germline V lookup: CDR1 SGHRS, CDR2 YFSETQ. This CDR3 contains 15 residues. J was trimmed by 0 bases and V by 0 bases; bases with no gene match: 2. CDR3 amino acids: CASSLGQGSSYEQYF. The CDR3 nucleotides are TGCGCCAGCAGCTTGGGACAGGGGAGCTCCTACGAGCAGTACTTC.

This rearrangement joins TRBV4-1 to TRBJ2-7; 7 positions match TRBD1. The germline V gene encodes CDR1 MGHRA and CDR2 YSYEKL. The trim removed 3 bases at V and 3 bases at J, leaving 5 bases unmatched. The CDR3 has 14 amino acids. This chain's CDR3 is CASSQETGYYEQYF. CDR3 sequence (DNA): TGCGCCAGCAGCCAGGAGACAGGGTACTACGAGCAGTACTTC.

The chain carries TRBV27 and TRBJ1-6; D uncertain. Germline V gene data show CDR1 as MNHEY and CDR2 as SMNVEV (reference sequence). This CDR3 is 15 amino acids long. V lost 2 bases and J lost 2, with 7 bases in between. CDR3 coding DNA: TGTGCCAGCAGTTTAGGGCCAGCCTATAATTCACCCCTCCACTTT. Translating it yields CASSLGPAYNSPLHF.

The rearrangement joins TRBV28 to TRBJ2-7; 9 bases match TRBD2. J was trimmed by 4 bases and V by 3 bases; bases with no gene match: 13. CDR3 length: 17 residues. From germline, CDR1 is MDHEN and CDR2 SYDVKM. The chain's CDR3 is CASSFVAGGRARYEQYF. In DNA, the CDR3 is TGTGCCAGCAGTTTTGTTGCGGGCGGGAGGGCCCGGTACGAGCAGTACTTC.

Here the CDR3 DNA reads TGTGCCAGTAGGACTAGCGGCCGGAGGGATGAGCAGTTCTTC. Residues: CASRTSGRRDEQFF. The rearrangement uses TRBV19 and TRBJ2-1; the match to TRBD2 covers 9 bases. The ends lost 6 bases at V and 8 bases at J; junction bases unmatched: 8. Germline lookup yields CDR1 LNHDA and CDR2 SQIVND (reference sequence). The CDR3 extends over 14 amino acids.

This sequence joins TRBV5-1 and TRBJ1-2; D perhaps matches TRBD1 (6 bases). CDR3 length: 13 amino acids. V was cut by 4 bases and J by 4 bases, with 11 bases left in between. Germline CDR1 reads SGHRS; CDR2 reads YFSETQ. CDR3 DNA sequence: TGCGCCAGCAGCCCGACGGACAGCTATGGCTACACCTTC. This encodes CASSPTDSYGYTF. Full variable domain (remainder filled in from reference TRBV5-1 and TRBJ1-2): KAGVTQTPRYLIKTRGQQVTLSCSPISGHRSVSWYQQTPGQGLQFLFEYFSETQRNKGNFPGRFSGRQFSNSRSEMNVSTLELGDSALYLCASSPTDSYGYTFGSGTRLTVV.

The genes are TRBV30 and TRBJ2-7; tentative D call: TRBD1 (6 bases). Looked up from germline, CDR1 is GTSNPN and CDR2 is SVGIG (reference sequence). The CDR3 consists of 13 residues. Trimming left V 1 base short and J 3 bases short, with 10 bases between. DNA of the CDR3: TGTGCCTGGAGTGGCCTCAGGGGCTACGAGCAGTACTTC. Its protein is CAWSGLRGYEQYF. Using reference TRBV30 and TRBJ2-7 for the parts outside the CDR3, the full variable domain is SQTIHQWPATLVQPVGSPLSLECTVEGTSNPNLYWYRQAAGRGLQLLFYSVGIGQISSEVPQNLSASRPQDRQFILSSKKLLLSDSGFYLCAWSGLRGYEQYFGPGTRLTVT.